The 17 T cell receptor beta chains below all came from one sample that was sequenced in a study of T cells after yellow fever vaccination. TCRdb ran MiXCR on the 5' RACE reads and lists one entry per CDR3 protein. The sample carries 400,000 or so distinct CDR3 sequences, roughly 6.1% recorded once. The sample consisted of PBMCs, taken 5 days after the yellow fever booster vaccination. The receptors were gathered from a man aged 25-45 years who received the YFV17D yellow fever vaccine.

This clonotype was detected a few times. The gene calls are TRBV10-3 and TRBJ2-7; no reliable D call. Trimming took 0 bases from V and 7 from J, leaving 7 bases between them. Germline V lookup: CDR1 ENHRY, CDR2 SYGVKD. The CDR3 runs to 12 residues. CDR3 DNA sequence: TGTGCCATCAGTGAGTCCCAGTGGGAGCAGTACTTC. Translating gives CAISESQWEQYF.

This clonotype was detected many times. The chain recombines TRBV7-2 with TRBJ2-7; no reliable D call. Deletions cut 4 bases from V and 4 bases from J, with 11 bases between. This CDR3 contains 13 residues. Germline CDR1 SGHTA, CDR2 FQGNSA. DNA of the CDR3: TGTGCCAGCAGCTCACCAAACCTTTACGAGCAGTACTTC. Amino acid sequence: CASSSPNLYEQYF.

This clonotype was recorded at least ten times. The chain recombines TRBV5-1 with TRBJ2-7; the D gene is possibly TRBD1 (6 bases). Trimming took off 4 bases at V and 1 base at J, with 15 bases between the two ends. The CDR3 is 15 residues long. Germline V lookup: CDR1 SGHRS, CDR2 YFSETQ. The CDR3, as DNA: TGCGCCAGCAGCCCGGCCTTGAGGGGGTCCTACGAGCAGTACTTC. It specifies CASSPALRGSYEQYF.

This clonotype was seen repeatedly, ten times or more. The chain uses TRBV14 and TRBJ1-4; D gene ambiguous. Germline CDR1 and CDR2: SGHDN and FVKESK. This CDR3 has 14 amino acids. The V and J ends lost 4 bases and 8 bases respectively, with 14 bases between them. CDR3 amino acids: CASSPRSGNEKLFF. The CDR3 region has the DNA TGTGCCAGCAGCCCTAGGTCCGGGAACGAAAAACTGTTTTTT. Complete variable domain (other parts from reference TRBV14 and TRBJ1-4): EAGVTQFPSHSVIEKGQTVTLRCDPISGHDNLYWYRRVMGKEIKFLLHFVKESKQDESGMPNNRFLAERTGGTYSTLKVQPAELEDSGVYFCASSPRSGNEKLFFGSGTQLSVL.

This clonotype was observed many times. J is TRBJ2-7 and V is TRBV20-1, with TRBD1 matching 8 bases. The CDR3 runs to 13 residues. V was clipped by 6 bases and J by 5 bases; unmatched bases: 9. Germline loops: CDR1 DFQATT, CDR2 SNEGSKA (reference sequence). CDR3 sequence (DNA): TGCAGTGCAGGCCGGACAGGGACCCACGAGCAGTACTTC. Translated, it gives CSAGRTGTHEQYF.

CDR3 protein: CATSREGGAEGYQETQYF. The CDR3 nucleotides are TGTGCCACCAGCAGAGAGGGGGGGGCAGAAGGGTACCAAGAGACCCAGTACTTC. The chain combines TRBV15 with TRBJ2-5; D may be TRBD2 (7 bases). The CDR3 spans 18 residues. Germline CDR1 reads LNHNV; CDR2 reads YYDKDF (reference sequence). Trimming pared 0 bases from V and 0 bases from J, leaving 17 bases between.

This clonotype was recorded at least ten times. The gene calls are TRBV5-1 and TRBJ2-1, with 9 bases fitting TRBD1. The germline CDR1 and CDR2 sequences are SGHRS and YFSETQ. This CDR3 spans 15 amino acids. Trimming took 4 bases from V and 5 from J; bases not matched to a gene: 7. Here the CDR3 DNA reads TGCGCCAGCAGCACCGGACAGGGGTCCCACAATGAGCAGTTCTTC. Protein sequence: CASSTGQGSHNEQFF. The entire variable domain, with the rest obtained from reference TRBV5-1 and TRBJ2-1, is as follows: KAGVTQTPRYLIKTRGQQVTLSCSPISGHRSVSWYQQTPGQGLQFLFEYFSETQRNKGNFPGRFSGRQFSNSRSEMNVSTLELGDSALYLCASSTGQGSHNEQFFGPGTRLTVL.

This clonotype has a count of ten or more. The chain carries TRBV4-1 and TRBJ2-1, with TRBD2 as a possible D gene (7 bases). The germline V and J ends were trimmed by 8 bases and 8 bases, with 19 bases remaining between them. CDR1 is MGHRA, CDR2 YSYEKL, per germline. The CDR3 spans 14 residues. CDR3 residues: CASGRGGWGDEQFF. The CDR3 DNA follows: TGCGCCAGCGGGAGGGGGGGGTGGGGCGATGAGCAGTTCTTC.

This clonotype was detected ten times or more. This chain connects TRBV12-3 or TRBV12-4 to TRBJ1-6, with D possibly being TRBD1 (6 bases). Between the trimmed V and J ends, which lost 6 bases and 10 bases, there was a span of 13 bases. This CDR3 has 13 residues. The CDR3 nucleotides read TGTGCCAGCAGGCGGGACACCGGATCACCCCTCCACTTT. This translates into CASRRDTGSPLHF.

The chain couples TRBV5-5 to TRBJ2-1; tentative D call: TRBD2 (7 bases). The CDR3 is made up of 16 amino acids. V gave up 4 bases and J gave up 0 bases, with 14 bases separating them. CDR1 is SGHKS, CDR2 YYEKEE, per germline (reference sequence). The CDR3 protein is CASSPTGGSSYNEQFF. DNA of the CDR3: TGTGCCAGCAGCCCCACGGGGGGCTCCTCCTACAATGAGCAGTTCTTC.

This clonotype was picked up a small number of times. The chain is built from TRBV20-1 and TRBJ2-1; TRBD2 aligns across 8 bases. V trimming: 6 bases; J trimming: 7 bases; junction bases outside the gene matches: 11. Germline values: CDR1 DFQATT, CDR2 SNEGSKA (reference sequence). This CDR3 has 14 residues. DNA for the CDR3: TGCAGTGCGGAAAGCGGGAGAAGACTTAATGAGCAGTTCTTC. Translating it yields CSAESGRRLNEQFF.

This clonotype was counted only a few times. The genes are TRBV20-1 and TRBJ2-3, with 8 bases lining up with TRBD1. The V gene end was trimmed by 5 bases and the J gene end by 2 bases; junction bases not matched to a gene: 6. The germline gives CDR1 DFQATT, CDR2 SNEGSKA (reference sequence). The CDR3 sequence is 14 residues long. The CDR3 coding sequence is TGCAGTGCTTGGGACAGGTCACACACAGATACGCAGTATTTT. Its translation is CSAWDRSHTDTQYF.

This clonotype was seen at least ten times. This chain links TRBV7-3 with TRBJ2-2; D could derive from TRBD1 or TRBD2 (6 bases each). Germline lookup yields CDR1 SGHTA and CDR2 FQGTGA. The CDR3 extends over 14 amino acids. Trimming took off 4 bases at V and 6 bases at J, with 12 bases between the two ends. The CDR3 here is CASSSSGAAGELFF. The CDR3 DNA reads as TGTGCCAGCAGCTCGTCGGGGGCGGCCGGGGAGCTGTTTTTT.

The chain is built from TRBV7-2 and TRBJ2-6; a possible D gene is TRBD1 (6 bases). Trimming took off 2 bases at V and 1 base at J, with 12 bases between the two ends. The CDR3 loop spans 17 amino acids. From germline, CDR1 is SGHTA and CDR2 FQGNSA. In nucleotides, the CDR3 is TGTGCCAGCAGCTTAAGCGGCAGGGGATCTGGGGCCAACGTCCTGACTTTC. Encoded protein: CASSLSGRGSGANVLTF.

This clonotype was observed a few times. This chain joins TRBV7-8 and TRBJ2-7; 9 positions match TRBD2. This CDR3 region has 16 residues. Germline CDR1 and CDR2: SGHVS and FQNEAQ. The ends lost 5 bases at V and 3 bases at J; junction bases unmatched: 11. The CDR3 DNA is TGTGCCAGCAGCGCGACGGAACTAGCGGGCTACTACGAGCAGTACTTC. The encoded protein is CASSATELAGYYEQYF.

V usage is TRBV5-4 and J usage is TRBJ2-1, with 11 bases matching TRBD2. Germline values: CDR1 SGHNT, CDR2 YYREEE (reference sequence). The CDR3 contains 15 residues. V gave up 5 bases and J gave up 5 bases; unmatched junction bases: 6. DNA of the CDR3: TGTGCCAGCAGTTCACCGGGACTAGCGGACAATGAGCAGTTCTTC. Translated, it gives CASSSPGLADNEQFF.

The V call is TRBV20-1, the J call TRBJ2-5; D not resolved. The CDR3 covers 15 residues. V lost 3 bases and J 2 bases, leaving 16 bases between the germline ends. Per germline, CDR1 DFQATT and CDR2 SNEGSKA (reference sequence). The CDR3, as DNA: TGCAGTGCTAGGGTTACTGCTGCCCGACAAGAGACCCAGTACTTC. Translation: CSARVTAARQETQYF.